The 11 T cell receptor beta chains below come from one sample, sequenced in a study of T cell responses to AZD1222 COVID-19 vaccine (dated by TCRdb to the early 2020s). The time point label, read with the paper, signifies: baseline before first vaccination. Libraries were constructed by the immunoSEQ multiplex PCR assay. TCRdb carries this immuneACCESS record with in-frame sequences only. Its versions omit some clonotypes, under half of them owing to an unresolved V gene in the studies checked, with the rest unexplained. The sample table contains about 140,000 clones; only one count was recorded for 90% to 95% of them. The ten top clones hold around 2.5% of the sample. The source was peripheral blood, collected on day 0 of AZD1222 vaccination. All receptors come from an adult in good health.

V gene TRBV4-3 combines with J gene TRBJ1-4, with 7 bases identical to TRBD1. Germline CDR1 reads LGHNA; CDR2 reads YSLEER. This CDR3 is built from 14 residues. The V segment lost 4 bases and the J segment 4 bases; nucleotides outside the gene matches: 3. CDR3 sequence: CASSPGQLNEKLFF. In DNA form, the CDR3 reads TGCGCCAGCAGCCCGGGACAGCTTAATGAAAAACTGTTTTTT.

This chain connects TRBV4-3 to TRBJ1-3; 9 bases agree with TRBD1. V shed 1 base and J 3 bases; nucleotides not matched to a gene: 4. Germline CDR1 LGHNA, CDR2 YSLEER. The CDR3 totals 16 residues. CDR3 residues: CASSQGDREIGNTIYF. In DNA form, the CDR3 reads TGCGCCAGCAGCCAAGGGGACAGGGAGATTGGAAACACCATATATTTT.

The V gene is TRBV6-1, the J gene TRBJ1-3; D is ambiguous. This CDR3 is 16 amino acids long. The V and J ends lost 1 base and 0 bases respectively, with 10 bases between them. CDR1 MNHNS and CDR2 SASEGT come from the germline V gene. CDR3 coding DNA: TGTGCCAGCAGTGAAGAGATAGGAATCTCTGGAAACACCATATATTTT. Residues: CASSEEIGISGNTIYF.

V is TRBV7-9 and J is TRBJ1-2, with 7 bases that match TRBD1. V dropped 0 bases and J dropped 1; count of bases not matched to a gene: 2. CDR1 is SEHNR, CDR2 FQNEAQ, per germline (reference sequence). This CDR3 spans 15 amino acids. CDR3 region: CASSLASGGNYGYTF. CDR3 bases: TGTGCCAGCAGCTTAGCGTCAGGGGGTAACTATGGCTACACCTTC.

The V call is TRBV7-2, the J call TRBJ2-3, with D possibly TRBD1 on 6 matching bases. Germline V gene data show CDR1 as SGHTA and CDR2 as FQGNSA. Deletions cut 5 bases from V and 0 bases from J, with 12 bases between. The CDR3 length is 15 residues. CDR3 region: CASSPLGASTDTQYF. The CDR3 DNA sequence: TGTGCCAGCAGCCCACTGGGGGCGAGCACAGATACGCAGTATTTT.

J is TRBJ1-2 and V is TRBV4-1; the match to TRBD1 covers 12 bases. Germline assignment: CDR1 MGHRA and CDR2 YSYEKL. CDR3 length: 16 amino acids. Unmatched junction bases numbered 6, after V lost 5 bases and J lost 2 bases. The CDR3 sequence: CASSYGTGGLNYGYTF. In DNA form, the CDR3 reads TGCGCCAGCAGCTACGGGACAGGGGGCTTGAACTATGGCTACACCTTC.

This clone was counted only a few times. The chain uses TRBV10-2 and TRBJ1-1, with TRBD1 identical over 10 bases. Trimming took 2 bases from V and 1 from J; bases not matched to a gene: 10. The CDR3 is 18 residues long. The germline CDR1 and CDR2 sequences are WSHSY and SAAADI. The CDR3 protein is CASSEIWDRGRQNTEAFF. CDR3 sequence (DNA): TGCGCCAGCAGTGAGATTTGGGACAGGGGAAGGCAGAACACTGAAGCTTTCTTT.

J is TRBJ2-1 and V is TRBV7-9; D ambiguous. The CDR3 is 14 amino acids. Germline lookup yields CDR1 SEHNR and CDR2 FQNEAQ (reference sequence). V lost 2 bases to trimming and J lost 0 bases, with 5 bases between them. CDR3 amino acids: CASSLKSSYNEQFF. The CDR3 coding sequence is TGTGCCAGCAGCTTAAAGAGCTCCTACAATGAGCAGTTCTTC. The full variable domain, with the rest looked up from reference TRBV7-9 and TRBJ2-1, is DTGVSQNPRHKITKRGQNVTFRCDPISEHNRLYWYRQTLGQGPEFLTYFQNEAQLEKSRLLSDRFSAERPKGSFSTLEIQRTEQGDSAMYLCASSLKSSYNEQFFGPGTRLTVL.

V gene TRBV4-2 combines with J gene TRBJ1-3, with unresolved D. Germline V gives CDR1 LGHNA, CDR2 YNFKEQ. Deletions cut 2 bases from V and 0 bases from J, with 14 bases between. CDR3 length: 17 amino acids. The CDR3 region has the DNA TGTGCCAGCAGCCAATCCCCGTCGAGGAACTCTGGAAACACCATATATTTT. Its translation is CASSQSPSRNSGNTIYF.

The chain couples TRBV7-2 to TRBJ1-2, with D uncertain. V was pared by 1 base and J by 3 bases, with 15 bases between. Germline values: CDR1 SGHTA, CDR2 FQGNSA. The CDR3 length is 16 residues. This CDR3 reads CASSLGGSQRDYGYTF. The CDR3 DNA follows: TGTGCCAGCAGCTTAGGGGGATCACAGCGAGACTATGGCTACACCTTC. The whole variable domain, filled in from reference TRBV7-2 and TRBJ1-2, reads GAGVSQSPSNKVTEKGKDVELRCDPISGHTALYWYRQSLGQGLEFLIYFQGNSAPDKSGLPSDRFSAERTGGSVSTLTIQRTQQEDSAVYLCASSLGGSQRDYGYTFGSGTRLTVV.

V gene TRBV7-3 combines with J gene TRBJ2-3; TRBD2 agrees at 13 bases. The V and J ends lost 4 bases and 4 bases, in that order; junction bases with no gene match: 5. This CDR3 region has 16 residues. CDR1 is SGHTA and CDR2 is FQGTGA in the germline V gene. CDR3 protein: CASSYGTSGIADTQYF. The CDR3 DNA sequence: TGTGCCAGCAGCTACGGGACTAGCGGGATTGCAGATACGCAGTATTTT.